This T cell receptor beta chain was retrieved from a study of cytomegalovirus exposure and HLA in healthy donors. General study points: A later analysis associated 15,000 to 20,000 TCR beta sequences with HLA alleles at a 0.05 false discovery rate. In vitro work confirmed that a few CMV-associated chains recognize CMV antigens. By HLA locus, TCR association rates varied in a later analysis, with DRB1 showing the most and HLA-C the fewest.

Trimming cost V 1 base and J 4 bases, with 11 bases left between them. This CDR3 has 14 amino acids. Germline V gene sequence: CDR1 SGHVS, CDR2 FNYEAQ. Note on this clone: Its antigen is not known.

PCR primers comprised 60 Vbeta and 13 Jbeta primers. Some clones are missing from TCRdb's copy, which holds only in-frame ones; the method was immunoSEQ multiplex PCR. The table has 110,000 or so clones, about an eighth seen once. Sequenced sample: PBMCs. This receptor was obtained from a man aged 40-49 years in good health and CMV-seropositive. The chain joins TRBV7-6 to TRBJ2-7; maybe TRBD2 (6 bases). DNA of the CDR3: TGTGCCAGCAGCTTAGGGGGAGGATTTTACGAGCAGTACTTC. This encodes CASSLGGGFYEQYF.